These 24 T cell receptor beta chains were all obtained from the same sample, sequenced in a study of cytomegalovirus exposure and HLA in healthy donors. It was with 60 Vbeta and 13 Jbeta primers that the PCR ran. Profiled with immunoSEQ multiplex PCR; TCRdb holds only in-frame clones, not every one. Here the sample spans roughly 150,000 clones, 65% to 80% being singletons. The sequencing sample was made of PBMCs. All receptors derive from a male donor in good health and CMV-seronegative.

This rearrangement joins TRBV5-4 to TRBJ2-3, with a weak D call TRBD1 (6 bases). V lost 0 bases and J 0 bases, leaving 8 bases between the germline ends. The V gene's germline CDR1 is SGHNT and CDR2 YYREEE (reference sequence). The CDR3 loop spans 15 amino acids. CDR3 sequence: CASSLDRVSTDTQYF. CDR3 in DNA: TGTGCCAGCAGCTTGGACAGGGTGAGCACAGATACGCAGTATTTT.

The V gene is TRBV5-1, the J gene TRBJ2-1, with TRBD2 matching over 14 bases. The CDR3 loop spans 15 amino acids. The V segment lost 5 bases and the J segment 7 bases; nucleotides outside the gene matches: 5. Looked up from germline, CDR1 is SGHRS and CDR2 is YFSETQ. CDR3 DNA sequence: TGCGCCAGCAGTTGGGGACTAGCGGGGGAAAATGAGCAGTTCTTC. Translating it yields CASSWGLAGENEQFF. The full variable domain, in which reference TRBV5-1 and TRBJ2-1 provide the parts outside the CDR3, is KAGVTQTPRYLIKTRGQQVTLSCSPISGHRSVSWYQQTPGQGLQFLFEYFSETQRNKGNFPGRFSGRQFSNSRSEMNVSTLELGDSALYLCASSWGLAGENEQFFGPGTRLTVL.

The chain employs TRBV21-1 and TRBJ2-5; the table's D call, TRBD2, has no DNA check behind it. TRBV21-1 is deemed a pseudogene. CDR3 length: 23 amino acids. CDR3 amino acids: CASSKDFIGPKLNSGTREETQYF. CDR3 coding DNA: TGTGCCAGCAGCAAAGACTTCATCGGGCCCAAACTTAATAGCGGGACGCGAGAAGAGACCCAGTACTTC.

The gene calls are TRBV18 and TRBJ1-1, with D tentatively TRBD1 (5 bases). V lost 4 bases and J lost 2, with 11 bases in between. CDR1 and CDR2 (germline): KGHSH, LQKENI. This CDR3 has 14 residues. CDR3 DNA: TGTGCCAGCTCACTCCAAACAGGAAACACTGAAGCTTTCTTT. Amino acids: CASSLQTGNTEAFF.

V and J are TRBV5-1 and TRBJ2-5; D perhaps matches TRBD2 (6 bases). TRBJ2-7 matches the DNA end more closely, so the J call is doubtful. The CDR3 loop spans 15 amino acids. The germline CDR1 and CDR2 sequences are SGHRS and YFSETQ. CDR3: CASSLYPGASGEQYF. CDR3 DNA sequence: TGCGCCAGCAGCTTATACCCGGGAGCCTCGGGCGAGCAGTACTTC.

Only one count was recorded for this clone. The chain couples TRBV6-5 to TRBJ2-7; D gene ambiguous. The CDR3 consists of 15 residues. V was pared by 6 bases and J by 3 bases, with 18 bases between. Per the germline V gene, CDR1 is MNHEY and CDR2 is SVGAGI. The CDR3 is CASSPTIVLSYEQYF. CDR3 nucleotides: TGTGCCAGCAGCCCCACTATTGTACTGAGCTACGAGCAGTACTTC.

The J gene is TRBJ1-1, the V gene TRBV6-5; possible D gene TRBD1, 5 bases. The V end lost 6 bases, the J end lost 1 base, and 12 bases lay between the germline ends. CDR3 length: 14 residues. The germline CDR1 and CDR2 sequences are MNHEY and SVGAGI. In nucleotides, the CDR3 is TGTGCCAGCAGCCCCGGGGGGTCGAACACTGAAGCTTTCTTT. Its protein is CASSPGGSNTEAFF.

The chain is built from TRBV7-9 and TRBJ1-5; D is perhaps TRBD1 (6 bases). The CDR3 length is 13 residues. CDR1 and CDR2 (germline): SEHNR, FQNEAQ (reference sequence). V shed 3 bases and J shed 7 bases, with 10 bases lying between them. CDR3 region: CASSFGGAQPQHF. The CDR3 DNA sequence: TGTGCCAGCAGCTTCGGGGGGGCCCAGCCCCAGCATTTT.

J is TRBJ1-1 and V is TRBV7-9; no clear D gene. Per the germline V gene, CDR1 is SEHNR and CDR2 is FQNEAQ (reference sequence). The CDR3 is 13 amino acids. V gave up 0 bases and J gave up 10 bases, with 12 bases separating them. The CDR3, as DNA: TGTGCCAGCAGCTTAGCCACGGAAACGGGAGCTTTCTTT. Encoded protein: CASSLATETGAFF.

This clone was picked up a small number of times. V gene TRBV6-1 combines with J gene TRBJ1-2, with TRBD1 matching over 10 bases. The CDR3 covers 15 residues. The J segment lost 4 bases and the V segment lost 6 bases, leaving 8 bases of the junction unmatched. The V gene's germline CDR1 is MNHNS and CDR2 SASEGT. CDR3 in amino acids: CASSYQTGGIYGYTF. In DNA form, the CDR3 reads TGTGCCAGCAGCTACCAGACAGGGGGCATCTATGGCTACACCTTC.

The V gene is TRBV11-2, the J gene TRBJ2-1, with a possible D match to TRBD1 (6 bases). V shed 5 bases and J shed 2 bases, with 7 bases lying between them. The CDR3 spans 13 residues. Germline CDR1 is SGHAT and CDR2 is FQNNGV. The CDR3 bases are TGTGCCAGCAGCCGGGACACCTACAATGAGCAGTTCTTC. The encoded protein is CASSRDTYNEQFF.

The chain recombines TRBV10-3 with TRBJ1-5, with a weak D call TRBD1 (5 bases). The V end was cut by 4 bases, the J end by 3 bases, with 7 bases between. Looked up from germline, CDR1 is ENHRY and CDR2 is SYGVKD. The CDR3 runs to 13 residues. CDR3 DNA sequence: TGTGCCATCAGTGGACAGACCAATCAGCCCCAGCATTTT. Translating gives CAISGQTNQPQHF.

This clone was recorded once. The chain joins TRBV7-9 to TRBJ2-7, with a weak D call TRBD2 (6 bases). The CDR3 covers 13 residues. Germline CDR1 is SEHNR and CDR2 is FQNEAQ (reference sequence). V was cut by 5 bases and J by 2 bases, with 10 bases left in between. Here the CDR3 DNA reads TGTGCCAGCAGCAAGTGGGAGGCCTACGAGCAGTACTTC. Amino acids: CASSKWEAYEQYF.

The gene calls are TRBV5-1 and TRBJ2-3; 7 bases are a match to TRBD2. The CDR3 length is 13 residues. Germline V gene lookup returns CDR1 SGHRS and CDR2 YFSETQ. V dropped 6 bases and J dropped 5; count of bases not matched to a gene: 6. The CDR3 DNA sequence: TGCGCCAGCACTCTGGGGGGGGAAGATACGCAGTATTTT. The encoded protein is CASTLGGEDTQYF.

The chain employs TRBV20-1 and TRBJ1-2; D is unresolved. CDR1 and CDR2 from the germline V gene are DFQATT and SNEGSKA (reference sequence). Between the trimmed V and J ends, which lost 1 base and 8 bases, there was a span of 8 bases. CDR3 length: 11 residues. Written as DNA, the CDR3 is TGCAGTGCTAGAGGGGCGCTGGGCTACACCTTC. It is translated as CSARGALGYTF.

This chain connects TRBV4-1 to TRBJ2-1; weak D call: TRBD1 (6 bases). Germline V gives CDR1 MGHRA, CDR2 YSYEKL. The V and J ends lost 0 bases and 10 bases respectively, with 10 bases between them. This CDR3 is 13 amino acids long. The CDR3 DNA follows: TGCGCCAGCAGCCAAGATCGAGACAGGGAGCAGTTCTTC. Translation: CASSQDRDREQFF.

This chain uses TRBV7-9 with TRBJ2-2, with unresolved D. Germline V CDR1 and CDR2: SEHNR, FQNEAQ (reference sequence). With 0 bases removed from V and 6 bases from J, the gap between germline ends came to 11 bases. This CDR3 contains 15 residues. The CDR3 DNA reads as TGTGCCAGCAGCTTAGCGCCGGTAATGTCCGGGGAGCTGTTTTTT. Its protein is CASSLAPVMSGELFF.

The rearrangement joins TRBV4-3 to TRBJ1-2, with 12 bases matching TRBD1. The V and J ends lost 2 bases and 7 bases, in that order; junction bases with no gene match: 2. Germline lookup yields CDR1 LGHNA and CDR2 YSLEER. There are 14 residues in the CDR3. The CDR3, as DNA: TGCGCCAGCAGCCAACGGGACAGGGGGCTTGGCTACACCTTC. This translates into CASSQRDRGLGYTF.

This chain links TRBV19 with TRBJ1-2; 10 nucleotides agree with TRBD1. The CDR3 runs 15 residues. Germline CDR1 is LNHDA and CDR2 is SQIVND (reference sequence). V gave up 4 bases and J gave up 6 bases; unmatched junction bases: 8. The CDR3 region has the DNA TGTGCCAGTAGTAGCCCGGGACAGGGGCATGATGGCTACACCTTC. Its translation is CASSSPGQGHDGYTF.

The CDR3 region has the DNA TGTGCCAGCGCCAAAGGGGGGGACTACTTTGGTGATACGCAGTATTTT. It encodes CASAKGGDYFGDTQYF. V is TRBV7-8 and J is TRBJ2-3; D possibly corresponds to TRBD2 (7 bases). The CDR3 contains 16 residues. CDR1 is SGHVS and CDR2 is FQNEAQ in the germline V gene. Trimming cost V 8 bases and J 6 bases, with 24 bases left between them.

CDR3 bases: TGTGCCAGCAGGTATAAGGACAGGGGTTCCTACGAGCAGTACTTC. Translating gives CASRYKDRGSYEQYF. This chain connects TRBV6-5 to TRBJ2-7; 9 bases are shared with TRBD1. The germline gives CDR1 MNHEY, CDR2 SVGAGI. V dropped 6 bases and J dropped 1; count of bases not matched to a gene: 7. This CDR3 contains 15 residues.

J is TRBJ2-7 and V is TRBV5-6; no definite D call. CDR1 and CDR2 (germline): SGHDT, YYEEEE. V lost 1 base, J lost 2 bases, and 7 bases lay in between. The CDR3 contains 13 residues. The DNA for the CDR3 is TGTGCCAGCAGCTTGAGAGGCCCCTACGAGCAGTACTTC. Its protein is CASSLRGPYEQYF.

This chain joins TRBV4-2 and TRBJ2-3, with 9 bases lining up with TRBD2. The CDR3 consists of 17 residues. Trimming removed 0 bases from V and 4 bases from J; junction bases left unmatched: 8. Looked up from germline, CDR1 is LGHNA and CDR2 is YNFKEQ. The DNA for the CDR3 is TGTGCCAGCAGCCAAGAAGCGGGGGGCCAAGGGGCAGATACGCAGTATTTT. This gives the protein CASSQEAGGQGADTQYF.

The chain couples TRBV27 to TRBJ1-1; D possibly corresponds to TRBD1 (6 bases). V lost 6 bases and J lost 4, with 15 bases in between. The CDR3 runs 14 residues. CDR1 is MNHEY, CDR2 SMNVEV, per germline (reference sequence). CDR3 in DNA: TGTGCCAGCAGACGACAGGCTTCGGGCACTGAAGCTTTCTTT. This encodes CASRRQASGTEAFF.